This T cell receptor (beta chain) comes out of a study of post-analysis software for immune sequencing data. After removal of 6 bases from V and 2 bases from J, the junction contained 5 bases not matched to a gene. Germline loops: CDR1 MNHEY, CDR2 SVGAGI. There are 15 residues in the CDR3. As for this clonotype: The antigen is undetermined.

Built from TCR beta cDNA, the libraries had unique molecular identifiers in them. TCRdb independently ran MiXCR on the PCR reads; one entry per CDR3 protein. Among about 210,000 distinct CDR3 sequences listed, 29% were seen once. Findings and caveats of the study: Patients carried five TRBV segments more frequently than controls did, and TRBV5-6, TRBV5-1 and TRBV20-1 were among them.

The material sequenced was blood. The clonotype originates from a girl between 2 and 17 years old with multiple sclerosis. V usage is TRBV6-5 and J usage is TRBJ2-1, with 9 bases that match TRBD2. CDR3 coding DNA: TGTGCCAGCAGGTCCGGGACTAGCACCTACAATGAGCAGTTCTTC. Translated, it gives CASRSGTSTYNEQFF.